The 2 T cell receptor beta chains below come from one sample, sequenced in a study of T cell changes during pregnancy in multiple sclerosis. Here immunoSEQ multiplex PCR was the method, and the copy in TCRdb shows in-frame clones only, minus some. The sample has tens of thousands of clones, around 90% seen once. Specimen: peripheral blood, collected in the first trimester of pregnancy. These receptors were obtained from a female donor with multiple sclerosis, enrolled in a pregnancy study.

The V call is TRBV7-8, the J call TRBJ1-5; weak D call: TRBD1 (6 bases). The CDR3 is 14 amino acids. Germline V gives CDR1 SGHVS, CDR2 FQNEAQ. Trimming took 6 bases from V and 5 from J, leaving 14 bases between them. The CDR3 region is CASSRTGYYQPQHF. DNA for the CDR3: TGTGCCAGCAGTAGAACAGGGTATTATCAGCCCCAGCATTTT.

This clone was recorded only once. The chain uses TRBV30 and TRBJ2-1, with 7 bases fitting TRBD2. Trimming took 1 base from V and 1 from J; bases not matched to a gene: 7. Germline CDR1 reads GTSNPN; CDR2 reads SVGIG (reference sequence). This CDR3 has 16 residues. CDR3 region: CAWSGGGRGSYNEQFF. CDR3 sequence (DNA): TGTGCCTGGAGTGGCGGGGGACGGGGGTCCTACAATGAGCAGTTCTTC.